A single sample is the source of the 16 T cell receptor beta chains below, sequenced in a study of T cells expressing NK-cell markers. No DNA is given; TCRdb re-called the 5' RACE reads and lists each CDR3 protein once. The sample is made up of about 390,000 distinct CDR3 sequences, and the top ten hold around 10% of it. Sample: blood T cells: a sorted CD56 or NKG2C T cell subset, CD4+ or CD8+ T cells, or bulk PBMC T cells (not recorded which). Receptors originate from a woman aged 50 to 60 in good health.

This chain connects TRBV20-1 to TRBJ2-1; TCRdb reports TRBD2, a call that lacks DNA to check it against. There are 15 residues in the CDR3. Per the germline V gene, CDR1 is DFQATT and CDR2 is SNEGSKA (reference sequence). CDR3: CSARTSGRALYEQFF.

The J gene is TRBJ2-1, the V gene TRBV5-1; the D gene TCRdb calls, TRBD2, cannot be checked with no DNA. Germline assignment: CDR1 SGHRS and CDR2 YFSETQ. This CDR3 has 15 amino acids. The CDR3: CASSSLGTGLQEQFF.

V and J are TRBV27 and TRBJ1-2; lacking DNA, the TRBD1 call made by TCRdb goes unchecked. Germline values: CDR1 MNHEY, CDR2 SMNVEV (reference sequence). The CDR3 is 14 amino acids. The CDR3 is CASSLTVANYGYTF.

The chain recombines TRBV27 with TRBJ2-1; TCRdb calls TRBD2, which cannot be checked without DNA. The CDR3 loop spans 14 amino acids. CDR1 and CDR2 from the germline V gene are MNHEY and SMNVEV (reference sequence). CDR3 protein: CASSLSSGIDEQFF.

The chain links TRBV6-4 to TRBJ1-2; absent DNA, TCRdb's TRBD1 call cannot be checked. Germline loops: CDR1 MRHNA, CDR2 SNTAGT. The CDR3 is made up of 16 amino acids. CDR3 amino acids: CASSEIPGATNYGYTF.

V is TRBV28 and J is TRBJ1-1; TCRdb indicates TRBD1, and absent DNA this call remains unverified. The CDR3 has 15 residues. The germline V gene encodes CDR1 MDHEN and CDR2 SYDVKM. The CDR3 loop reads CASPGQGPQNTEAFF.

The chain uses TRBV20-1 and TRBJ1-1; TCRdb outputs TRBD1, but without DNA this stays unchecked. This CDR3 is built from 17 residues. Germline-derived CDR1 and CDR2 are DFQATT and SNEGSKA (reference sequence). The chain's CDR3 is CSARVLIGGGGNTEAFF.

This chain joins TRBV29-1 and TRBJ2-5. Germline lookup yields CDR1 SQVTM and CDR2 ANQGSEA. The CDR3 totals 11 residues. CDR3 residues: CSVEVSETQYF.

The CDR3 reads CASRDFTYEQYF. The rearrangement joins TRBV5-1 to TRBJ2-7; there is no DNA to check the TCRdb D call of TRBD2. Germline CDR1 and CDR2: SGHRS and YFSETQ. The CDR3 consists of 12 residues.

CDR3 sequence: CASSLLWGRATTGELFF. The chain recombines TRBV28 with TRBJ2-2; TCRdb gives TRBD2 as the D gene, but with no DNA this cannot be confirmed. The V gene's germline CDR1 is MDHEN and CDR2 SYDVKM. The CDR3 sequence is 17 residues long.

The chain recombines TRBV3-1 with TRBJ1-3; checking the TCRdb D call of TRBD1 is not possible without DNA. CDR3 length: 16 amino acids. Germline assignment: CDR1 LGHDT and CDR2 YNNKEL (reference sequence). CDR3 amino acids: CASSQVSGGYGNTIYF.

The CDR3 is CASNLNGGYNEQFF. The V gene is TRBV12-3 or TRBV12-4, the J gene TRBJ2-1; TCRdb proposes TRBD1, but this gene call is untestable without DNA. The CDR3 totals 14 residues.

The V call is TRBV7-8, the J call TRBJ1-1; the D call from TCRdb, TRBD1, cannot be confirmed without DNA. This CDR3 is built from 14 residues. CDR1 and CDR2 from the germline V gene are SGHVS and FQNEAQ. The chain's CDR3 is CASSPDRVVTEAFF.

This sequence joins TRBV27 and TRBJ1-5; there is no DNA to check the TCRdb D call of TRBD1. This CDR3 is 14 amino acids long. CDR1 MNHEY and CDR2 SMNVEV come from the germline V gene (reference sequence). The CDR3 sequence: CASSFSDPRQPQHF.

The rearrangement joins TRBV6-1 to TRBJ2-6. The CDR3 is 15 amino acids. Germline CDR1 MNHNS, CDR2 SASEGT. The CDR3: CASRPTVYGANVLTF.

The chain couples TRBV6-5 to TRBJ2-2; the TRBD2 assignment by TCRdb is unverifiable without DNA. Germline loops: CDR1 MNHEY, CDR2 SVGAGI. CDR3 size: 16 residues. The CDR3 sequence is CASSYDTSGRSGELFF.